This TCR beta chain came from a study of blood T cell repertoires in COVID-19. Whole-study context: There were acute and convalescent COVID-19 samples, and they came from the United States, Italy and Spain. Nucleic acid was either cDNA or gDNA, and it came from T cells, B-cell-depleted T cells, or PBMCs.

In the authors' workflow: The authors estimated nucleated cell counts from reference gene primer amplification. Sequencing was performed with immunoSEQ multiplex PCR; in TCRdb, only in-frame clones are kept and a portion is missing. D and trimming were read from the DNA, whereas the V and J calls and clone size are those reported in that table. This table has about 280,000 clones, 75% to 95% appearing once. Exposed enrollees encountered a COVID-19 case at some point within 2 weeks before study entry. Trimming pared 5 bases from V and 2 bases from J, leaving 13 bases between. The CDR3 consists of 15 residues. Germline CDR1 SGHVS, CDR2 FNYEAQ.

The TCR comes from a man between 35 and 55 years old who had been exposed to COVID-19. The sample was PBMCs or T cells enriched from blood (not recorded which). The chain has TRBV7-6 and TRBJ1-5; weak D call: TRBD1 (6 bases). As DNA, the CDR3 is TGTGCCAGCAGCCTATTACAGGGTGGCAATCAGCCCCAGCATTTT. Amino acids: CASSLLQGGNQPQHF.